Following are 22 T cell receptor beta chains from one sample sequenced in a study of CD8 T cells in ankylosing spondylitis. Regarding the study as a whole: Seemingly distinctive of ankylosing spondylitis blood was a TCR beta motif formed by eight highly homologous variants.

TCRdb re-called the 5' RACE reads with MiXCR, one entry per CDR3 protein. Of 750,000 to 850,000 distinct CDR3 sequences listed, about an eighth were seen once; the top ten hold more than 0.5%. These TCRs' antigens remain unknown. The material sequenced was blood, either unsorted or a sorted T cell fraction (not recorded which). These receptors were obtained from a male donor with ankylosing spondylitis.

For this clonotype: One base away lies a much larger clone, so this may be a sequencing read error. This chain joins TRBV7-3 and TRBJ1-1; D remains unclear. Germline V gene data show CDR1 as SGHTA and CDR2 as FQGTGA. The length of the CDR3 is 13 residues. CDR3 amino acids: CASILIPQAEAFF. CDR3 DNA sequence: TGTGCCAGCATCTTAATCCCCCAAGCAGAAGCTTTCTTT.

Notes on this clonotype: An end of the junction does not agree with germline; a read error may underlie this. The genes are TRBV18 and TRBJ2-7; the match to TRBD2 covers 8 bases. The V gene's germline CDR1 is KGHSH and CDR2 LQKENI. The CDR3 has 15 residues. CDR3 protein: CASSPRSGSTYEQYF. CDR3 DNA sequence: TGTGCCAGCTCGCCACGGAGCGGGAGCACCTACGAGCAGTACTTC.

V usage is TRBV2 and J usage is TRBJ1-1; weak D call: TRBD1 (5 bases). Trimming shortened V by 8 bases and J by 1 base, and 14 bases separated the two germline ends. The CDR3 covers 14 residues. CDR1 and CDR2 (germline): SNHLY, FYNNEI. CDR3 DNA: TGTGCCAGCGGTGGGCAGGGACGGAACACTGAAGCTTTCTTT. This encodes CASGGQGRNTEAFF.

This clonotype was seen more than once but under ten times. The rearrangement joins TRBV5-1 to TRBJ2-2, with D unresolved. Germline-derived CDR1 and CDR2 are SGHRS and YFSETQ. The CDR3 is made up of 15 amino acids. V lost 6 bases, J lost 1 base, and 13 bases lay in between. The DNA of the CDR3 is TGCGCCAGCAACCGTGATGGACGGAACACCGGGGAGCTGTTTTTT. Amino acids: CASNRDGRNTGELFF.

The chain couples TRBV7-2 to TRBJ1-1, with D possibly being TRBD1 (5 bases). The CDR3 totals 15 residues. Germline V lookup: CDR1 SGHTA, CDR2 FQGNSA. V was shortened by 0 bases and J by 6 bases, with 14 bases between the two germline ends. The CDR3 sequence is CASSLAGTAFSEAFF. DNA of the CDR3: TGTGCCAGCAGCTTAGCGGGGACGGCCTTTTCTGAAGCTTTCTTT.

The chain combines TRBV20-1 with TRBJ2-3; the D is unclear. The CDR3 loop spans 17 amino acids. Trimming stripped 1 base from V and 0 bases from J, with 17 bases between. CDR1 DFQATT and CDR2 SNEGSKA come from the germline V gene (reference sequence). This CDR3 reads CSARVSGGDASTDTQYF. The CDR3 bases are TGCAGTGCTAGAGTGTCGGGCGGCGATGCTAGCACAGATACGCAGTATTTT.

CDR3 sequence (DNA): TGTGCCAGCAGCCCCTATAGCGGGAGGGGCGCAGATACGCAGTATTTT. It is translated as CASSPYSGRGADTQYF. This chain uses TRBV7-2 with TRBJ2-3; 11 bases agree with TRBD2. Germline V gene sequence: CDR1 SGHTA, CDR2 FQGNSA. J lost 4 bases, V lost 5 bases, and 8 bases had no gene match. The CDR3 spans 16 residues.

The V gene is TRBV11-2, the J gene TRBJ2-7; TRBD2 is a possible D gene (6 bases). This CDR3 comprises 14 residues. Germline V gene lookup returns CDR1 SGHAT and CDR2 FQNNGV. Trimming removed 4 bases at V and 2 bases at J, with 12 bases between. CDR3 amino acids: CASSSGGSTYEQYF. DNA of the CDR3: TGTGCCAGCAGCTCTGGGGGGAGTACCTACGAGCAGTACTTC.

The V gene is TRBV7-8, the J gene TRBJ2-7; the D is unclear. V dropped 3 bases and J dropped 1 base, with 10 bases sitting between them. Germline V gives CDR1 SGHVS, CDR2 FQNEAQ. The CDR3 totals 14 residues. DNA of the CDR3: TGTGCCAGCAGCTTTATGGGCGGTTCCTACGAGCAGTACTTC. Amino acids: CASSFMGGSYEQYF.

The table lists this clonotype with many counts. The CDR3 reads CASSLGLAGGSTDTQYF. The DNA of the CDR3 is TGCGCCAGCAGCTTGGGACTAGCGGGGGGAAGCACAGATACGCAGTATTTT. V usage is TRBV5-1 and J usage is TRBJ2-3; TRBD2 agrees at 13 bases. CDR3 length: 17 amino acids. Per the germline V gene, CDR1 is SGHRS and CDR2 is YFSETQ. The trim removed 0 bases at V and 0 bases at J, leaving 1 base unmatched. The complete variable domain, with remaining parts taken from reference TRBV5-1 and TRBJ2-3, reads KAGVTQTPRYLIKTRGQQVTLSCSPISGHRSVSWYQQTPGQGLQFLFEYFSETQRNKGNFPGRFSGRQFSNSRSEMNVSTLELGDSALYLCASSLGLAGGSTDTQYFGPGTRLTVL.

In its sample, this clonotype was seen many times. The J gene is TRBJ2-1, the V gene TRBV29-1, with D uncertain. V lost 0 bases to trimming and J lost 4 bases, with 13 bases between them. Looked up from germline, CDR1 is SQVTM and CDR2 is ANQGSEA. This CDR3 is 15 amino acids long. The CDR3 region is CSVEEIDLRYNEQFF. The DNA for the CDR3 is TGCAGCGTTGAAGAGATCGACTTAAGATACAATGAGCAGTTCTTC.

In this sample, this clonotype turned up many times. The chain links TRBV28 to TRBJ2-2; 11 positions agree with TRBD2. Germline CDR1 MDHEN, CDR2 SYDVKM. The CDR3 loop spans 16 amino acids. V shed 3 bases and J 4 bases; nucleotides not matched to a gene: 4. CDR3 loop: CASSFLGLAGTGELFF. The CDR3 DNA follows: TGTGCCAGCAGTTTCCTCGGACTAGCGGGCACCGGGGAGCTGTTTTTT.

This sequence joins TRBV20-1 and TRBJ2-7; D is unclear. The V gene lost 4 bases and the J gene lost 0 bases, with 7 bases spanning the gap. This CDR3 has 12 residues. The germline CDR1 and CDR2 sequences are DFQATT and SNEGSKA (reference sequence). CDR3 residues: CSATLDSYEQYF. CDR3 coding DNA: TGCAGTGCTACCCTGGACTCCTACGAGCAGTACTTC.

The V call is TRBV4-3, the J call TRBJ1-6, with D possibly matching TRBD1 (6 bases). Germline assignment: CDR1 LGHNA and CDR2 YSLEER. The CDR3 totals 15 residues. The ends were cut back, 1 base at V and 7 bases at J, with 11 bases in the middle. The CDR3 coding sequence is TGCGCCAGCAGCCAAGGGTCACAGGGCAATTCACCCCTCCACTTT. The encoded protein is CASSQGSQGNSPLHF.

This clonotype appeared a few times. The chain couples TRBV29-1 to TRBJ1-1; no clear D gene. Trimming left V 5 bases short and J 3 bases short, with 13 bases between. Per germline, CDR1 SQVTM and CDR2 ANQGSEA. There are 13 residues in the CDR3. DNA of the CDR3: TGCAGCGTTTGGGCCGGGCCGGACACTGAAGCTTTCTTT. As protein: CSVWAGPDTEAFF.

This clonotype was seen at least ten times. The chain carries TRBV6-5 and TRBJ1-2; D is possibly TRBD1 (5 bases). The CDR3 sequence is 14 residues long. The V end lost 0 bases, the J end lost 7 bases, and 12 bases lay between the germline ends. The germline V gene encodes CDR1 MNHEY and CDR2 SVGAGI. In DNA, the CDR3 is TGTGCCAGCAGTTACTCCCGTGGGGGTAGTGGCTACACCTTC. This sequence encodes CASSYSRGGSGYTF.

This chain uses TRBV7-9 with TRBJ2-1, with TRBD2 identical over 9 bases. Germline V CDR1 and CDR2: SEHNR, FQNEAQ (reference sequence). The CDR3 contains 16 residues. Trimming removed 5 bases from V and 7 bases from J; junction bases left unmatched: 12. The CDR3 nucleotides read TGTGCCAGCAGCCCATTAGCGGGAGCGGTATGGAATGAGCAGTTCTTC. It yields the protein CASSPLAGAVWNEQFF.

This clonotype came up a few times. The chain joins TRBV10-3 to TRBJ1-1, with 9 nucleotides matching TRBD1. Germline loops: CDR1 ENHRY, CDR2 SYGVKD. With 9 bases clipped from V and 0 bases from J, the junction kept 2 bases outside the gene matches. This CDR3 region has 13 residues. The CDR3 DNA sequence: TGTGCCATGACAGGGGGAATGAACACTGAAGCTTTCTTT. This encodes CAMTGGMNTEAFF.

This clonotype was seen a handful of times. This chain links TRBV20-1 with TRBJ1-1; D remains unclear. Germline values: CDR1 DFQATT, CDR2 SNEGSKA (reference sequence). The CDR3 length is 11 residues. The V gene lost 5 bases and the J gene lost 6 bases, with 10 bases spanning the gap. This CDR3 is CSAQDRAEAFF. For the CDR3, the DNA is TGCAGTGCTCAAGATAGGGCTGAAGCTTTCTTT.

This clonotype has ten or more counts. This rearrangement joins TRBV7-9 to TRBJ2-7; weak D call: TRBD1 (6 bases). This CDR3 is 12 amino acids long. Germline CDR1 reads SEHNR; CDR2 reads FQNEAQ (reference sequence). V was trimmed by 3 bases and J by 6 bases, leaving 9 bases between them. The chain's CDR3 is CASSFRGPEQYF. CDR3 nucleotide sequence: TGTGCCAGCAGCTTCAGGGGTCCCGAGCAGTACTTC. The whole variable domain, remainder taken from reference TRBV7-9 and TRBJ2-7, is DTGVSQNPRHKITKRGQNVTFRCDPISEHNRLYWYRQTLGQGPEFLTYFQNEAQLEKSRLLSDRFSAERPKGSFSTLEIQRTEQGDSAMYLCASSFRGPEQYFGPGTRLTVT.

This clonotype appeared many times. V is TRBV27 and J is TRBJ2-7; D possibly uses TRBD1 or TRBD2 (5 bases each). Trimming stripped 6 bases from V and 0 bases from J, with 12 bases between. The germline V gene has CDR1 MNHEY and CDR2 SMNVEV (reference sequence). CDR3 length equals 14 residues. The CDR3 DNA reads TGTGCCAGCAGCCGGGACGGAGTCTCCTACGAGCAGTACTTC. Amino acids: CASSRDGVSYEQYF.

This clonotype was seen only a few times. The chain couples TRBV20-1 to TRBJ2-7; D possibly corresponds to TRBD2 (6 bases). With 1 base removed from V and 6 bases from J, the gap between germline ends came to 10 bases. The CDR3 extends over 12 amino acids. Germline V gene sequence: CDR1 DFQATT, CDR2 SNEGSKA (reference sequence). CDR3 loop: CSARGLVSEQYF. CDR3 nucleotides: TGCAGTGCTAGAGGACTAGTCTCCGAGCAGTACTTC.